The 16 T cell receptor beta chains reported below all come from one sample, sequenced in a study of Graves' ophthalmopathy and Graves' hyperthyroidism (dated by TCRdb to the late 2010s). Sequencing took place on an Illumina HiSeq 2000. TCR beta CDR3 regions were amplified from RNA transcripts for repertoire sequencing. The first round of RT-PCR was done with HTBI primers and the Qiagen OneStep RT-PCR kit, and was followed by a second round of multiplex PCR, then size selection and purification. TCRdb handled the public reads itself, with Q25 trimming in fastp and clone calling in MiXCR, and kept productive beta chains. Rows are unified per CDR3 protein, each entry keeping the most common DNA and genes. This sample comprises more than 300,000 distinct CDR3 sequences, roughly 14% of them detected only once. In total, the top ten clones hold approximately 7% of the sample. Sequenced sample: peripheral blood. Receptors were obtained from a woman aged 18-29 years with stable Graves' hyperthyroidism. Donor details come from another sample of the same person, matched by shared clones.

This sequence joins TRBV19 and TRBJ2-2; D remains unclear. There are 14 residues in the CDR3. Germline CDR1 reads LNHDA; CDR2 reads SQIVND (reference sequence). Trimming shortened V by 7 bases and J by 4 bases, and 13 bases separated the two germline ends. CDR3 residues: CASTPFFGTGELFF. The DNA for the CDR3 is TGTGCCAGTACCCCCTTTTTCGGCACCGGGGAGCTGTTTTTT.

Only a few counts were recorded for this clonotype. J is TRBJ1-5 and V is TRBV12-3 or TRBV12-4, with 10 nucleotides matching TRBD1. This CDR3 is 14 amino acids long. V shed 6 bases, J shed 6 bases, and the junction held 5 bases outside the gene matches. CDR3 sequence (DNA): TGTGCCAGCAGCACGAGACAGGGGGCTCAGCCCCAGCATTTT. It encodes CASSTRQGAQPQHF.

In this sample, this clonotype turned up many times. CDR3 residues: CASSPLDNYGYTF. Here the CDR3 DNA reads TGTGCCAGCAGCCCGTTGGATAACTATGGCTACACCTTC. V and J are TRBV12-3 or TRBV12-4 and TRBJ1-2; D uncertain. Trimming stripped 6 bases from V and 1 base from J, with 9 bases between. This CDR3 has 13 residues.

CDR3 in amino acids: CASSSSDPLAQETQYF. As DNA, the CDR3 is TGTGCCAGCAGCTCCTCGGACCCCCTGGCGCAAGAGACCCAGTACTTC. This chain links TRBV12-3 or TRBV12-4 with TRBJ2-5, with D uncertain. With 6 bases removed from V and 2 bases from J, the gap between germline ends came to 19 bases. CDR3 length: 16 amino acids.

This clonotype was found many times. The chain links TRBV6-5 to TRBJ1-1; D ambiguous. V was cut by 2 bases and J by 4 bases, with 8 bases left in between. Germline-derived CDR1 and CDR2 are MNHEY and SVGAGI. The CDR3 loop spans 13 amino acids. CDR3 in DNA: TGTGCCAGCAGTTACCTGGAATCCACTGAAGCTTTCTTT. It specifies CASSYLESTEAFF.

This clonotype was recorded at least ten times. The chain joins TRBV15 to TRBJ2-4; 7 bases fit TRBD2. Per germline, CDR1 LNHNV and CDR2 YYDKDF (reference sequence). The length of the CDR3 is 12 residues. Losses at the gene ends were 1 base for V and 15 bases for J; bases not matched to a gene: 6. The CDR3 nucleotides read TGTGCCACCAGCAGAGTCGGGGGGTGGTTGTACTTC. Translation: CATSRVGGWLYF.

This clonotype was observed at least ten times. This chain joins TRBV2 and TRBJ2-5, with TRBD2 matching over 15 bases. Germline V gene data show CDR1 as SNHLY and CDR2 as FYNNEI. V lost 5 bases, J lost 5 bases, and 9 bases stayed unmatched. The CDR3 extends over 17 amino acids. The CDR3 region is CASSLLRTSGGVETQYF. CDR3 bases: TGTGCCAGCAGTTTGCTTCGGACTAGCGGGGGGGTTGAGACCCAGTACTTC.

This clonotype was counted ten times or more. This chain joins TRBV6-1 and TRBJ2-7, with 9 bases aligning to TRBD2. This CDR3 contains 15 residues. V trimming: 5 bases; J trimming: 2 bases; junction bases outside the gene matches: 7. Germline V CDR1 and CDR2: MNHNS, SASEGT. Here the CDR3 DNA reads TGTGCCAGCAGTCGAGCGGGGGGCGAGGCCTACGAGCAGTACTTC. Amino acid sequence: CASSRAGGEAYEQYF.

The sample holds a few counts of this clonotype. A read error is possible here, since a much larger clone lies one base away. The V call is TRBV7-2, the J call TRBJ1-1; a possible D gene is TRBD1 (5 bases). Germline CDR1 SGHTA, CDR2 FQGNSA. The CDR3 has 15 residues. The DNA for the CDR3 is TGTGCCAGCCGCTTCATGTTGACAGCGAACACTGAAGCTTTCTTT. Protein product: CASRFMLTANTEAFF.

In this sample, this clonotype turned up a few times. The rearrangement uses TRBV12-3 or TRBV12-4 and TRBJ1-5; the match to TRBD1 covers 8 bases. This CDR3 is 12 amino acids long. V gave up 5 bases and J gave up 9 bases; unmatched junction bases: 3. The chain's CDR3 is CASSPGQVPQHF. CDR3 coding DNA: TGTGCCAGCAGTCCGGGACAGGTGCCCCAGCATTTT.

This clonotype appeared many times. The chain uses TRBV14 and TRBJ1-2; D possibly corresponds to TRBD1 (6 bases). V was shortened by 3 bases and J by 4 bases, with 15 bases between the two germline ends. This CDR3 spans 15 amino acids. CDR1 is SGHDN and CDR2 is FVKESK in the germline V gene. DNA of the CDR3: TGTGCCAGCAGCCACCTTGACAGGAGCCTCTATGGCTACACCTTC. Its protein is CASSHLDRSLYGYTF.

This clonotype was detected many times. CDR3 loop: CASSLFSYEQYF. The CDR3 nucleotides read TGTGCCAGCAGTTTATTTTCTTACGAGCAGTACTTC. V usage is TRBV28 and J usage is TRBJ2-7, with D hard to call. Germline CDR1 reads MDHEN; CDR2 reads SYDVKM. The CDR3 runs to 12 residues. V shed 1 base and J shed 4 bases, with 5 bases lying between them.

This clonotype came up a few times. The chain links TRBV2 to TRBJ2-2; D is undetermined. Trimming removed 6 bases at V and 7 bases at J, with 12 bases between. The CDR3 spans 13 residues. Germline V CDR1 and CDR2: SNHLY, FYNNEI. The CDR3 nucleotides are TGTGCCAGCAGGATTTTAAAGAGCGGGGAGCTGTTTTTT. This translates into CASRILKSGELFF. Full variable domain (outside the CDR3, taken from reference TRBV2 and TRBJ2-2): EPEVTQTPSHQVTQMGQEVILRCVPISNHLYFYWYRQILGQKVEFLVSFYNNEISEKSEIFDDQFSVERPDGSNFTLKIRSTKLEDSAMYFCASRILKSGELFFGEGSRLTVL.

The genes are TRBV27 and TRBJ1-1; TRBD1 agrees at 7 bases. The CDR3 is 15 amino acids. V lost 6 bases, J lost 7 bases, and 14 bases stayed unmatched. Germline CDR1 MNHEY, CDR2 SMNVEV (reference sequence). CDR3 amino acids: CASRAGGYPESEAFF. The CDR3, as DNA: TGTGCCAGCAGGGCAGGGGGATACCCAGAGAGTGAAGCTTTCTTT.

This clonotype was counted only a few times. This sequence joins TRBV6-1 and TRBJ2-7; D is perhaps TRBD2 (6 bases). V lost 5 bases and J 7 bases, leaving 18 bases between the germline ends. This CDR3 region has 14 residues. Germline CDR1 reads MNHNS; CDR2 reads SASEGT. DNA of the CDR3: TGTGCCAGCAGTCCGGTCGGGGGAACTGGGGAGCAGTACTTC. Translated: CASSPVGGTGEQYF.

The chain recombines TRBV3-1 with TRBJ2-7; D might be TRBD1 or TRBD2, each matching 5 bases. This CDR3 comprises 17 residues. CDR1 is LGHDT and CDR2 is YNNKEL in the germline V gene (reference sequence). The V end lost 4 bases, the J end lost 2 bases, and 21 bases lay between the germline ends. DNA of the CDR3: TGTGCCAGCAGCCCCCCCTCCCTCACGGGACCACCCTACGAGCAGTACTTC. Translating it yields CASSPPSLTGPPYEQYF.